One sample yielded the 5 T cell receptor beta chains listed below, sequenced in a study of OX40 agonist ivuxolimab in advanced cancers. The data were produced by immunoSEQ multiplex PCR, yet TCRdb's version contains in-frame clones alone and is incomplete. The sample contains roughly 76,000 clones, 88% of which appear only once. Material: CD4+ or CD8+ T cells sorted from blood, obtained in a trial of the OX40 agonist ivuxolimab. These receptors were taken from an adult with an advanced solid tumor such as melanoma, head and neck, liver or kidney cancer.

V is TRBV5-1 and J is TRBJ1-1, with 8 bases identical to TRBD1. Germline-derived CDR1 and CDR2 are SGHRS and YFSETQ. This CDR3 has 16 amino acids. The V and J ends lost 5 bases and 1 base, in that order; junction bases with no gene match: 10. The CDR3 protein is CASSIGTGIRNTEAFF. The CDR3 DNA reads TGCGCCAGCAGTATCGGGACAGGCATAAGGAACACTGAAGCTTTCTTT. The full variable domain, rest sourced from reference TRBV5-1 and TRBJ1-1, is KAGVTQTPRYLIKTRGQQVTLSCSPISGHRSVSWYQQTPGQGLQFLFEYFSETQRNKGNFPGRFSGRQFSNSRSEMNVSTLELGDSALYLCASSIGTGIRNTEAFFGQGTRLTVV.

This clone was seen just once. This chain's CDR3 is CASSFGHTSRDYNEQFF. The CDR3 region has the DNA TGTGCCAGCAGCTTCGGTCATACTAGCAGAGATTACAATGAGCAGTTCTTC. The V and J genes are TRBV5-8 and TRBJ2-1; D might be TRBD2 (6 bases). This CDR3 is built from 17 residues. V shed 2 bases and J shed 4 bases, with 19 bases lying between them. Germline values: CDR1 SGHTS, CDR2 YDEGEE.

The rearrangement uses TRBV5-4 and TRBJ1-2, with D possibly being TRBD1 (6 bases). Germline V CDR1 and CDR2: SGHNT, YYREEE (reference sequence). CDR3 length equals 15 residues. V was cut by 4 bases and J by 4 bases, with 17 bases left in between. CDR3 sequence: CASSPGGGEGYGYTF. In nucleotides, the CDR3 is TGTGCCAGCAGCCCTGGAGGGGGAGAGGGCTATGGCTACACCTTC.

The chain recombines TRBV7-2 with TRBJ2-7, with 7 nucleotides matching TRBD1. Germline V CDR1 and CDR2: SGHTA, FQGNSA. V lost 5 bases to trimming and J lost 3 bases; unmatched junction nucleotides: 10. This CDR3 has 15 residues. CDR3 coding DNA: TGTGCCAGCAGCCTACAGGGGTCGGGAAACTACGAGCAGTACTTC. Translation gives CASSLQGSGNYEQYF.

V and J are TRBV6-1 and TRBJ1-3, with a possible D match to TRBD1 (6 bases). Germline V gene sequence: CDR1 MNHNS, CDR2 SASEGT. V was trimmed by 0 bases and J by 2 bases, leaving 14 bases between them. The CDR3 spans 17 residues. In DNA form, the CDR3 reads TGTGCCAGCAGTGAAGCGGCCGCAGGGGTACCTGGAAACACCATATATTTT. It codes for CASSEAAAGVPGNTIYF.